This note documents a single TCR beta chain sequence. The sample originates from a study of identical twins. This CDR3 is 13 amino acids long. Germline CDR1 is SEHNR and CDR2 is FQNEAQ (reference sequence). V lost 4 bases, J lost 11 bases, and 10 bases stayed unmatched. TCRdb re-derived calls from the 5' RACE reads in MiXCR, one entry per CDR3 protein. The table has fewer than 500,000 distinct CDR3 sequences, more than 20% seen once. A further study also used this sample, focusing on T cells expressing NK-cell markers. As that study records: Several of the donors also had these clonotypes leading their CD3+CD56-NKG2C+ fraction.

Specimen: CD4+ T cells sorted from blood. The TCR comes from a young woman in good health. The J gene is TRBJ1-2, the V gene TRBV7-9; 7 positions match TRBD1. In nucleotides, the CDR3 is TGTGCCAGCAGCTATTCTGACAGGGTTCGATACACCTTC. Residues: CASSYSDRVRYTF.